One sample yielded the 21 T cell receptor beta chains listed below, sequenced in a study of spatial heterogeneity in lung cancer. A single record per CDR3 protein comes from TCRdb applying MiXCR to the 5' RACE reads. The sample contains nearly 80,000 distinct CDR3 sequences, roughly 8% of which appear only once. Stated time point: sample taken at primary tumor resection. The sequences come from PBMCs, collected at surgery. The source of these receptors is a male donor with early-stage non-small cell lung cancer.

This chain links TRBV2 with TRBJ2-7; D possibly matches TRBD1 or TRBD2 (5 bases each). There are 13 residues in the CDR3. V lost 7 bases, J lost 3 bases, and 13 bases lay in between. Germline V gene sequence: CDR1 SNHLY, CDR2 FYNNEI. The CDR3 sequence: CASTRDRFYEQYF. DNA of the CDR3: TGTGCCAGCACTCGGGACCGATTCTACGAGCAGTACTTC. Full variable domain (remainder filled in from reference TRBV2 and TRBJ2-7): EPEVTQTPSHQVTQMGQEVILRCVPISNHLYFYWYRQILGQKVEFLVSFYNNEISEKSEIFDDQFSVERPDGSNFTLKIRSTKLEDSAMYFCASTRDRFYEQYFGPGTRLTVT.

This clonotype was recorded many times. The chain is built from TRBV5-1 and TRBJ2-7; D may be TRBD1 (5 bases). The CDR3 is made up of 14 amino acids. Germline V gene sequence: CDR1 SGHRS, CDR2 YFSETQ. V dropped 0 bases and J dropped 0 bases, with 7 bases sitting between them. DNA for the CDR3: TGCGCCAGCAGCTTGGCAGGGTTCTCCTACGAGCAGTACTTC. This translates into CASSLAGFSYEQYF.

Only a few counts were recorded for this clonotype. The V and J genes are TRBV9 and TRBJ1-2; D gene ambiguous. The V gene lost 4 bases and the J gene lost 8 bases, with 12 bases spanning the gap. Germline values: CDR1 SGDLS, CDR2 YYNGEE. The CDR3 contains 12 residues. For the CDR3, the DNA is TGTGCCAGCAGCCGGGAGTCCCTCGGCTACACCTTC. Amino acid sequence: CASSRESLGYTF.

This clonotype came up a few times. This chain uses TRBV11-2 with TRBJ2-1; D unresolved. Deletions cut 5 bases from V and 5 bases from J, with 10 bases between. The CDR3 runs to 13 residues. The germline gives CDR1 SGHAT, CDR2 FQNNGV. The CDR3 sequence is CASSPPDNNEQFF. The CDR3 DNA is TGTGCCAGCAGCCCCCCCGATAACAATGAGCAGTTCTTC.

In its sample, this clonotype was seen many times. This rearrangement joins TRBV12-3 or TRBV12-4 to TRBJ2-1, with 11 bases matching TRBD2. V lost 6 bases and J lost 7; bases outside the gene matches: 14. This CDR3 spans 17 amino acids. DNA of the CDR3: TGTGCCAGCAGCTCTTCCCATAGCGGGAGGGCTGGAAATGAGCAGTTCTTC. Its protein product is CASSSSHSGRAGNEQFF.

Many counts were recorded for this clonotype. CDR3: CASSRDGTGYNEQFF. CDR3 in DNA: TGTGCCAGCAGCAGGGACGGGACTGGTTACAATGAGCAGTTCTTC. V and J are TRBV9 and TRBJ2-1; D possibly corresponds to TRBD2 (6 bases). The CDR3 sequence is 15 residues long. Trimming stripped 4 bases from V and 4 bases from J, with 15 bases between. Looked up from germline, CDR1 is SGDLS and CDR2 is YYNGEE.

In its sample, this clonotype was seen many times. This sequence joins TRBV5-1 and TRBJ2-3; 7 positions agree with TRBD2. Germline assignment: CDR1 SGHRS and CDR2 YFSETQ. The CDR3 has 14 residues. V lost 6 bases to trimming and J lost 0 bases; unmatched junction nucleotides: 4. This CDR3 is CASKKAGSTDTQYF. In DNA form, the CDR3 reads TGCGCCAGCAAAAAAGCGGGAAGCACAGATACGCAGTATTTT.

This clonotype appeared a few times. CDR3 DNA: TGTGCCAGCAGTGGTGGGATCAATCAGCCCCAGCATTTT. As protein: CASSGGINQPQHF. This chain joins TRBV9 and TRBJ1-5; D remains ambiguous. This CDR3 has 13 residues. Germline CDR1 and CDR2: SGDLS and YYNGEE. V was trimmed by 5 bases and J by 3 bases, leaving 9 bases between them.

A few counts support this clonotype. The chain uses TRBV7-8 and TRBJ1-1; possibly TRBD1 for D (5 bases). V was shortened by 1 base and J by 6 bases, with 15 bases between the two germline ends. Germline V gives CDR1 SGHVS, CDR2 FQNEAQ. This CDR3 is 15 amino acids long. The chain's CDR3 is CASSLGRRRGAEAFF. The DNA of the CDR3 is TGTGCCAGCAGCTTAGGGAGACGGCGAGGGGCTGAAGCTTTCTTT. Using reference TRBV7-8 and TRBJ1-1 for the parts outside the CDR3, the full variable domain is GAGVSQSPRYKVAKRGQDVALRCDPISGHVSLFWYQQALGQGPEFLTYFQNEAQLDKSGLPSDRFFAERPEGSVSTLKIQRTQQEDSAVYLCASSLGRRRGAEAFFGQGTRLTVV.

This clonotype was observed many times. The V call is TRBV9, the J call TRBJ2-3; 7 bases agree with TRBD2. The CDR3 length is 16 residues. Germline trimming cut 0 bases from V and 4 bases from J; bases unmatched to any gene: 8. CDR1 is SGDLS and CDR2 is YYNGEE in the germline V gene. In DNA, the CDR3 is TGTGCCAGCAGCGTAGTAGGCGGGAGTCAGGCAGATACGCAGTATTTT. It is translated as CASSVVGGSQADTQYF.

This clonotype was observed a handful of times. This chain joins TRBV20-1 and TRBJ1-5; D is ambiguous. The V gene lost 2 bases and the J gene lost 4 bases, with 9 bases spanning the gap. Germline lookup yields CDR1 DFQATT and CDR2 SNEGSKA (reference sequence). The length of the CDR3 is 13 residues. CDR3 nucleotides: TGCAGTGCTAGACGCAGAGAAAATCAGCCCCAGCATTTT. Protein product: CSARRRENQPQHF.

This clonotype was observed many times. The gene calls are TRBV29-1 and TRBJ2-1; 9 nucleotides align to TRBD2. In germline, CDR1 is SQVTM, CDR2 ANQGSEA. This CDR3 region has 14 residues. V lost 3 bases to trimming and J lost 4 bases; unmatched junction nucleotides: 4. The CDR3 loop reads CSVDTSGLYNEQFF. The CDR3, as DNA: TGCAGCGTTGACACTAGCGGGCTTTACAATGAGCAGTTCTTC.

This clonotype came up many times. V is TRBV6-1 and J is TRBJ2-5; 10 positions agree with TRBD1. Germline values: CDR1 MNHNS, CDR2 SASEGT. Losses at the gene ends were 6 bases for V and 5 bases for J; bases not matched to a gene: 6. The CDR3 runs 14 residues. The CDR3 region is CASSGDRGTETQYF. CDR3 nucleotides: TGTGCCAGCAGCGGGGACAGGGGAACGGAGACCCAGTACTTC.

J is TRBJ1-1 and V is TRBV20-1; no definite D call. CDR3 length: 14 residues. The ends were cut back, 4 bases at V and 0 bases at J, with 12 bases in the middle. CDR1 is DFQATT and CDR2 is SNEGSKA in the germline V gene (reference sequence). The CDR3: CSAKNRAMNTEAFF. The CDR3 DNA reads as TGCAGTGCTAAGAACCGGGCGATGAACACTGAAGCTTTCTTT.

This clonotype was recorded at least ten times. V gene TRBV29-1 combines with J gene TRBJ1-4; TRBD1 matches at 10 bases. The ends lost 7 bases at V and 8 bases at J; junction bases unmatched: 7. This CDR3 is 13 amino acids long. Germline V gives CDR1 SQVTM, CDR2 ANQGSEA. In DNA, the CDR3 is TGCAGCGCTCGGACAGGGGGAATAGAAAAACTGTTTTTT. Protein sequence: CSARTGGIEKLFF.

This clonotype appeared many times. This sequence joins TRBV6-5 and TRBJ1-6; TRBD1 matches 8 bases. Germline lookup yields CDR1 MNHEY and CDR2 SVGAGI. This CDR3 region has 16 residues. Trimming took 4 bases from V and 10 from J; bases not matched to a gene: 12. The CDR3: CASSSGQGLFKSPLHF. As DNA, the CDR3 is TGTGCCAGCAGTTCTGGACAGGGCTTGTTTAAATCACCCCTCCACTTT.

This clonotype was seen at least ten times. The rearrangement links TRBV5-6 to TRBJ2-5; 7 bases map to TRBD1. With V trimmed by 2 bases and J by 2 bases, 6 bases remained unmatched. This CDR3 contains 15 residues. Germline assignment: CDR1 SGHDT and CDR2 YYEEEE. CDR3 sequence: CASSLIDREQETQYF. The CDR3 DNA follows: TGTGCCAGCAGCTTAATAGACAGGGAACAAGAGACCCAGTACTTC.

The genes are TRBV7-9 and TRBJ2-2; 7 bases line up with TRBD2. J lost 4 bases, V lost 7 bases, and 3 bases had no gene match. The CDR3 is made up of 13 amino acids. CDR1 SEHNR and CDR2 FQNEAQ come from the germline V gene (reference sequence). The CDR3 spells CASKRDLTGELFF. CDR3 DNA: TGTGCCAGCAAGCGGGACCTCACCGGGGAGCTGTTTTTT.

This clonotype appeared many times. The V gene is TRBV2, the J gene TRBJ1-3; D gene ambiguous. The germline V gene has CDR1 SNHLY and CDR2 FYNNEI. V was cut by 6 bases and J by 4 bases, with 7 bases left in between. The CDR3 loop spans 12 amino acids. Here the CDR3 reads CASRDRGNTIYF. The CDR3 DNA sequence: TGTGCCAGCAGAGACCGAGGAAACACCATATATTTT.

The chain has TRBV20-1 and TRBJ2-4, with TRBD2 identical over 8 bases. This CDR3 is 15 amino acids long. The J segment lost 1 base and the V segment lost 4 bases, leaving 6 bases of the junction unmatched. Germline loops: CDR1 DFQATT, CDR2 SNEGSKA (reference sequence). The DNA of the CDR3 is TGCAGTGCTATCAGCGGGAGACGGGCCAAAAACATTCAGTACTTC. Protein product: CSAISGRRAKNIQYF.

To note about this clonotype: Given a much more abundant clone one base away, this may be a read error. CDR3 region: CASSFIRSQETRYF. Written as DNA, the CDR3 is TGTGCCAGCAGCTTCATCAGGAGTCAAGAGACCCGGTACTTC. The chain has TRBV7-2 and TRBJ2-5; unclear D gene. From germline, CDR1 is SGHTA and CDR2 FQGNSA. The CDR3 is made up of 14 amino acids.